The 8 T cell receptor beta chains in this list originate from one sample, sequenced in a study of blood T cells in healthy people across ages. The second PCR ran 7 to 11 cycles with a sample-barcoded 5' primer and J-beta primers. MiXCR, run by TCRdb on the 5' RACE reads, gives a single entry per CDR3 protein. The sample includes around 1,500,000 distinct CDR3 sequences, approximately 42% of them seen just once. Material: blood. The receptors derive from a young woman in good health.

The rearrangement uses TRBV20-1 and TRBJ2-7; D unresolved. Germline V gene lookup returns CDR1 DFQATT and CDR2 SNEGSKA (reference sequence). This CDR3 spans 15 amino acids. With 7 bases removed from V and 0 bases from J, the gap between germline ends came to 19 bases. In DNA form, the CDR3 reads TGCAGTGGACTTAAACGTCAGGTATCCTCCTACGAGCAGTACTTC. It yields the protein CSGLKRQVSSYEQYF.

This chain uses TRBV2 with TRBJ1-2; no clear D gene. V was pared by 5 bases and J by 5 bases, with 15 bases between. Germline V lookup: CDR1 SNHLY, CDR2 FYNNEI. The CDR3 extends over 14 amino acids. The CDR3 loop is CASSRTERPYGYTF. CDR3 sequence (DNA): TGTGCCAGCAGTCGGACGGAAAGGCCTTATGGCTACACCTTC.

This chain uses TRBV30 with TRBJ1-2, with D possibly matching TRBD1 (5 bases). Germline V lookup: CDR1 GTSNPN, CDR2 SVGIG (reference sequence). The V and J ends lost 0 bases and 8 bases respectively, with 10 bases between them. This CDR3 is built from 12 residues. The CDR3: CAWSVHGGGYTF. The CDR3 coding sequence is TGTGCCTGGAGTGTACACGGGGGAGGCTACACCTTC.

The chain employs TRBV12-3 or TRBV12-4 and TRBJ2-5, with D possibly TRBD1 on 7 matching bases. This CDR3 is built from 18 residues. V was shortened by 5 bases and J by 2 bases, with 24 bases between the two germline ends. CDR3 sequence: CASSPPVGGTADQETQYF. The CDR3 DNA reads as TGTGCCAGCAGTCCCCCGGTTGGGGGGACAGCGGATCAAGAGACCCAGTACTTC.

The V and J genes are TRBV10-3 and TRBJ2-2, with 7 bases fitting TRBD2. CDR3 length: 14 amino acids. CDR1 is ENHRY, CDR2 SYGVKD, per germline. Trimming at V came to 6 bases and at J to 0 bases, leaving 1 base not matched to a gene. CDR3 nucleotides: TGTGCCATCAGCGGGGGGACGAACACCGGGGAGCTGTTTTTT. Residues: CAISGGTNTGELFF.

The rearrangement links TRBV12-3 or TRBV12-4 to TRBJ2-3, with D uncertain. V lost 1 base and J lost 4, with 6 bases in between. The CDR3 is 13 residues long. The CDR3 region has the DNA TGTGCCAGCAGTTTAGTTAAGCCAGATACGCAGTATTTT. Protein sequence: CASSLVKPDTQYF.

V usage is TRBV28 and J usage is TRBJ2-7; D might be TRBD1 (6 bases). Deletions cut 6 bases from V and 0 bases from J, with 15 bases between. CDR3 size: 15 residues. Germline CDR1 reads MDHEN; CDR2 reads SYDVKM. The CDR3: CASRQGQGSSYEQYF. The CDR3 bases are TGTGCCAGCAGGCAGGGGCAGGGGTCCTCCTACGAGCAGTACTTC.

This clonotype showed up just a few times. The DNA of the CDR3 is TGCGCCAGCAGCGACATTTCTCGGGGGGCCAACGTCCTGACTTTC. It encodes CASSDISRGANVLTF. The chain employs TRBV5-1 and TRBJ2-6; D not resolved. CDR3 length: 15 residues. V shed 4 bases and J shed 4 bases, with 12 bases lying between them. Germline CDR1 is SGHRS and CDR2 is YFSETQ. The variable domain in full, completed from reference TRBV5-1 and TRBJ2-6, reads KAGVTQTPRYLIKTRGQQVTLSCSPISGHRSVSWYQQTPGQGLQFLFEYFSETQRNKGNFPGRFSGRQFSNSRSEMNVSTLELGDSALYLCASSDISRGANVLTFGAGSRLTVL.